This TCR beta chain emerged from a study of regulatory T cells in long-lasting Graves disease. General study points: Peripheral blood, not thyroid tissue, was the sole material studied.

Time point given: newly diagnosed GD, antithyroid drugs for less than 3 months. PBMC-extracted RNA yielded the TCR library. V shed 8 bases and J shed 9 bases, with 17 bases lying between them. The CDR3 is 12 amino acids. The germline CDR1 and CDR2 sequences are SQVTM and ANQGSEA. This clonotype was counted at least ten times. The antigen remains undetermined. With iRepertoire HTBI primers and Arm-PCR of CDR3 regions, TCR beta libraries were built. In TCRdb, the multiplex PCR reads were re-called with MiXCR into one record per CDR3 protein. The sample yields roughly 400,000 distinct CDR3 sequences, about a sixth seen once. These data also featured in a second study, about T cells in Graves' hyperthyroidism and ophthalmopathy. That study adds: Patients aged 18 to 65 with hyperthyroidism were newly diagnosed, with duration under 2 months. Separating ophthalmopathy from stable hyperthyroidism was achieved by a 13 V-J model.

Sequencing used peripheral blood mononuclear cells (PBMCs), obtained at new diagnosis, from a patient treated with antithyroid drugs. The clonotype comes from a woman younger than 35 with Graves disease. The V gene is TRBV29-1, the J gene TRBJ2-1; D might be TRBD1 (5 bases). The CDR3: CSNLGQGGEQFF. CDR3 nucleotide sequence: TGCAGCAATCTCGGGCAGGGCGGTGAGCAGTTCTTC.